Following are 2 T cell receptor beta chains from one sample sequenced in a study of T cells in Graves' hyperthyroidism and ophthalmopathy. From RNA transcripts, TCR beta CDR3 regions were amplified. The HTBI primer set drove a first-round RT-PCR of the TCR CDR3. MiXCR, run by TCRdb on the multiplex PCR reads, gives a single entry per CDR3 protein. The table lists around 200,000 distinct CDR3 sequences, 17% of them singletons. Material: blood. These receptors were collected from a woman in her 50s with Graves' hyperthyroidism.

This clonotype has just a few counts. CDR3 sequence (DNA): TGTGCCACCAAAGGGCCGGGCGTCGCCCGGAGCTCTGGAAACACCATATATTTT. Translating gives CATKGPGVARSSGNTIYF. The chain combines TRBV5-8 with TRBJ1-3; D is unclear. The V gene's germline CDR1 is SGHTS and CDR2 YDEGEE. Trimming pared 9 bases from V and 0 bases from J, leaving 25 bases between. The CDR3 extends over 18 amino acids. Based on the CDR3 plus reference TRBV5-8 and TRBJ1-3, the full variable domain is EAGVTQSPTHLIKTRGQQATLRCSPISGHTSVYWYQQALGLGLQFLLWYDEGEERNRGNFPPRFSGRQFPNYSSELNVNALELEDSALYLCATKGPGVARSSGNTIYFGEGSWLTVV.

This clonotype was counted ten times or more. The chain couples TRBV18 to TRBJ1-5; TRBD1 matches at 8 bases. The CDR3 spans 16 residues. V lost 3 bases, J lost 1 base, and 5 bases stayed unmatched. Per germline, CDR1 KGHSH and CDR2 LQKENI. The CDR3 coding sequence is TGTGCCAGCTCACCCCTTCGGGACAGGAGCAATCAGCCCCAGCATTTT. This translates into CASSPLRDRSNQPQHF.